The present entry profiles one T cell receptor beta chain with its context. This specimen belongs to a study of blood T cell repertoires in COVID-19. Study as a whole: PBMCs, B-cell-depleted T cells, or T cells were the source of the cDNA or gDNA that made up the material.

As handled by the study authors: Cell counts per sample came from amplifying reference gene primers. The table came from immunoSEQ multiplex PCR; TCRdb's copy has only in-frame clones and leaves some out. D and trimming come from the DNA, and the V and J calls and clone size come from that table. The top ten clones hold under 2.5% of a sample with roughly 140,000 clones, 80% to 90% of them seen once. The CDR3 is made up of 15 amino acids. The ends lost 7 bases at V and 4 bases at J; junction bases unmatched: 9. Germline V lookup: CDR1 SGHAT, CDR2 FQNNGV. Sequencing input: peripheral blood. The chain carries TRBV11-2 and TRBJ2-3; 9 bases fit TRBD1. The sequence was collected from a woman aged 70-85 years with acute or convalescent COVID-19. The CDR3, as DNA: TGTGCCAGCACCTTTGATTACAGGGGGCCAGATACGCAGTATTTT. It is translated as CASTFDYRGPDTQYF.